Listed below are T cell receptor beta chains from one sample, sequenced in a study of CD8+CD57+ T cells in acquired aplastic anemia. Each CDR3 protein gets one entry after TCRdb re-called the reads with MiXCR. The profile shows around 160,000 distinct CDR3 sequences, under 55% of them singletons. Sample: sorted CD4+, CD8+, or CD8+CD57+ T cells (not recorded which) from PBMCs. Receptors were obtained from a human donor with aplastic anemia. CDR3s include the opening cysteine and the closing phenylalanine or tryptophan. Fields, in order: clone size, V gene, D gene, J gene, CDR3 DNA, CDR3 protein. The D gene is left open where the match is weak. Some rows mark clone size as missing; the rest say once, few, many or name a class of expanded clone.

abundance: many
v_gene: TRBV7-2
d_gene: NA
j_gene: TRBJ1-5
CDR3nt: TGTGCCAGCAGCACGAGAGGGGACGCGAGCAATCAGCCCCAGCATTTT
CDR3aa: CASSTRGDASNQPQHF

abundance: NA
v_gene: TRBV15
d_gene: NA
j_gene: TRBJ2-5
CDR3nt: TGTGCCACCAGCAGAGATCAGGGGGGGTACGAGACCCAGTACTTC
CDR3aa: CATSRDQGGYETQYF

abundance: NA
v_gene: TRBV24-1
d_gene: NA
j_gene: TRBJ2-5
CDR3nt: TGTGCCACCAGTGACCCCCGTGGAGGGGTCGGGGAGACCCAGTACTTC
CDR3aa: CATSDPRGGVGETQYF

abundance: many
v_gene: TRBV19
d_gene: NA
j_gene: TRBJ1-2
CDR3nt: TGTGCCAGTAGTGTTCGCCTGGGAGGCTACACCTTC
CDR3aa: CASSVRLGGYTF

abundance: few
v_gene: TRBV2
d_gene: NA
j_gene: TRBJ2-7
CDR3nt: TGTGCCAGCAGTGGGGGCTCGGGCTACGAGCAGTACTTC
CDR3aa: CASSGGSGYEQYF

abundance: NA
v_gene: TRBV2
d_gene: NA
j_gene: TRBJ2-1
CDR3nt: TGTGCCAGCAGTTCAGAATACAATGAGCAGTTCTTC
CDR3aa: CASSSEYNEQFF

abundance: many
v_gene: TRBV5-8
d_gene: TRBD2
j_gene: TRBJ2-7
CDR3nt: TGTGCCAGCAGCTTGGGCCCTTCCCTAGCGGGCGAGCAGTACTTC
CDR3aa: CASSLGPSLAGEQYF

abundance: NA
v_gene: TRBV27
d_gene: NA
j_gene: TRBJ1-1
CDR3nt: TGTGCCAGCAGTTTATCCTTAAGACGGAACACTGGAGCTTTCTTT
CDR3aa: CASSLSLRRNTGAFF

abundance: many
v_gene: TRBV5-5
d_gene: TRBD1
j_gene: TRBJ1-1
CDR3nt: TGTGCCAGCAGCTTTACCGGGACAGGGGACACTGAAGCTTTCTTT
CDR3aa: CASSFTGTGDTEAFF

abundance: once
v_gene: TRBV20-1
d_gene: NA
j_gene: TRBJ2-5
CDR3nt: TGCAGTGCGTCGACGGACACGCTCCAAGAGACCCAGTACTTC
CDR3aa: CSASTDTLQETQYF

abundance: few
v_gene: TRBV27
d_gene: TRBD1
j_gene: TRBJ1-1
CDR3nt: TGTGCCAGCAGTTTCTTGGGCCAGGGGGCAGGTGAAGCTTTCTTT
CDR3aa: CASSFLGQGAGEAFF

abundance: NA
v_gene: TRBV6-1
d_gene: NA
j_gene: TRBJ2-3
CDR3nt: TGTGCCAGCAGTGAGCAAGCGCCGTACACAGATACGCAGTATTTT
CDR3aa: CASSEQAPYTDTQYF

abundance: NA
v_gene: TRBV5-6
d_gene: TRBD2
j_gene: TRBJ2-7
CDR3nt: TGTGCCAGCAGCCCAGCGGGGGGGGGCTACGAGCAGTACTTC
CDR3aa: CASSPAGGGYEQYF

abundance: many
v_gene: TRBV20-1
d_gene: NA
j_gene: TRBJ1-6
CDR3nt: TGCAGTGCTCCTCTGGACCGTGCCCAACAGGATATTAATTCACCCCTCCACTTT
CDR3aa: CSAPLDRAQQDINSPLHF

abundance: NA
v_gene: TRBV25-1
d_gene: TRBD1
j_gene: TRBJ2-5
CDR3nt: TGTGCCAGCAGTGAACCGGGACAGCAAGAGACCCAGTACTTC
CDR3aa: CASSEPGQQETQYF

abundance: many
v_gene: TRBV12-3/TRBV12-4
d_gene: NA
j_gene: TRBJ2-5
CDR3nt: TGTGCCAGCAGTTTGGTCGCCCAAGAGACCCAGTACTTC
CDR3aa: CASSLVAQETQYF

abundance: many
v_gene: TRBV2
d_gene: TRBD2
j_gene: TRBJ2-2
CDR3nt: TGTGCCAGCAGTCCCCGACTAGCGGGCATCGCCGGGGAGCTGTTTTTT
CDR3aa: CASSPRLAGIAGELFF

abundance: many
v_gene: TRBV19
d_gene: TRBD1
j_gene: TRBJ2-2
CDR3nt: TGTGCCAGTAGTAGGTCAACAGGGGGTCGACTCACCGGGGAGCTGTTTTTT
CDR3aa: CASSRSTGGRLTGELFF

abundance: NA
v_gene: TRBV7-8
d_gene: NA
j_gene: TRBJ1-5
CDR3nt: TGTGCCAGCAGCTCCCCGCCCCAGCCCCAGCATTTT
CDR3aa: CASSSPPQPQHF

abundance: few
v_gene: TRBV12-3/TRBV12-4
d_gene: NA
j_gene: TRBJ2-1
CDR3nt: TGTGCCAGCAGTTTAGAAACAGGCCTTTACAATGAGCAGTTCTTC
CDR3aa: CASSLETGLYNEQFF

abundance: NA
v_gene: TRBV2
d_gene: NA
j_gene: TRBJ2-3
CDR3nt: TGTGCCAGCAGAGACCCATTCACCACAGATACGCAGTATTTT
CDR3aa: CASRDPFTTDTQYF

abundance: many
v_gene: TRBV25-1
d_gene: TRBD1
j_gene: TRBJ2-7
CDR3nt: TGTGCCAGCAGTGCGACAGGGCTATACGAGCAGTACTTC
CDR3aa: CASSATGLYEQYF

abundance: NA
v_gene: TRBV29-1
d_gene: TRBD2
j_gene: TRBJ2-1
CDR3nt: TGCAGCGTAGTAGCGGGAGGGCCACAAGAGCAGTTCTTC
CDR3aa: CSVVAGGPQEQFF

abundance: NA
v_gene: TRBV7-6
d_gene: NA
j_gene: TRBJ2-3
CDR3nt: TGTGCCAGCAGCTTAGGGAGGGCTAGCACAGATACGCAGTATTTT
CDR3aa: CASSLGRASTDTQYF

abundance: NA
v_gene: TRBV20-1
d_gene: NA
j_gene: TRBJ2-5
CDR3nt: TGCAGTGCTAGAGGGCGTGGTAGTGGGGGGGAGACCCAGTACTTC
CDR3aa: CSARGRGSGGETQYF

abundance: many
v_gene: TRBV7-7
d_gene: NA
j_gene: TRBJ2-5
CDR3nt: TGTGCCAGCAGCTCCAGCCTAGCAGGAGAGACCCAGTACTTC
CDR3aa: CASSSSLAGETQYF

abundance: NA
v_gene: TRBV25-1
d_gene: TRBD1
j_gene: TRBJ2-1
CDR3nt: TGTGCCAGCAGTGTACCGGGGGACAGGGGAAAGTTCTTC
CDR3aa: CASSVPGDRGKFF

abundance: NA
v_gene: TRBV30
d_gene: TRBD1
j_gene: TRBJ1-1
CDR3nt: TGTGCCTGGAGTGAGGGCAGGGGGCTGGAGACTGAAGCTTTCTTT
CDR3aa: CAWSEGRGLETEAFF

abundance: NA
v_gene: TRBV7-9
d_gene: NA
j_gene: TRBJ2-7
CDR3nt: TGTGCCAGCAGCGCTGGTTTGTCCTACGAGCAGTACTTC
CDR3aa: CASSAGLSYEQYF

abundance: many
v_gene: TRBV5-1
d_gene: TRBD1
j_gene: TRBJ2-5
CDR3nt: TGCGCCAGCAGCTTAAAGCTCCCGGGACAGGGAAGGCAAGAGACCCAGTACTTC
CDR3aa: CASSLKLPGQGRQETQYF

abundance: NA
v_gene: TRBV4-1
d_gene: NA
j_gene: TRBJ2-3
CDR3nt: TGCGCCAGCAGCCAAGGTTCGGGTGGCACAGATACGCAGTATTTT
CDR3aa: CASSQGSGGTDTQYF